A selection of T cell receptor beta chains follows, all from one sample in a study of blood T cell repertoires in COVID-19. TCRdb's table, derived via immunoSEQ multiplex PCR, lists solely in-frame clones and lacks some. Among about 270,000 clones listed, about 91% were seen once. The sequenced material came from PBMCs or T cells enriched from blood (not recorded which). These receptor sequences come from a woman in her forties with acute COVID-19. Each CDR3 is given with its conserved first and last residue. A D gene is named only where the DNA matches it firmly. Not all rows give a size; the values are once, few, many and, for expanded clones, a class.

CASSPRATGDYNEQFF TGTGCCAGCTCACCCCGGGCGACAGGGGATTACAATGAGCAGTTCTTC TRBJ2-1 TRBV18 NA TRBD1
CASSQDSLAGGPETQYF TGTGCCAGCAGCCAAGATAGCCTAGCGGGAGGCCCAGAGACCCAGTACTTC TRBJ2-5 TRBV14 NA TRBD2
CASSLGLAGGLTYNEQFF TGTGCCAGCAGCTTAGGACTAGCGGGAGGACTCACCTACAATGAGCAGTTCTTC TRBJ2-1 TRBV7-9 NA TRBD2
CASSPPRKRSYNEQFF TGTGCCAGCTCACCACCGCGTAAGCGCTCCTACAATGAGCAGTTCTTC TRBJ2-1 TRBV18 NA NA
CASSDWGTFPVAHF TGCGCCAGCAGTGATTGGGGGACATTTCCTGTCGCTCATTTT TRBJ1-5 TRBV10-2 NA NA
CASSQNVGRGEQFF TGTGCCAGCAGCCAGAATGTGGGGCGGGGTGAGCAGTTCTTC TRBJ2-1 TRBV3-1/TRBV3-2 NA NA
CATSRDRTSGAHEQYF TGTGCCACCAGCAGAGATCGAACTAGCGGGGCCCACGAGCAGTACTTC TRBJ2-7 TRBV15 NA TRBD2
CASSQGLLGSGGISSYEQYF TGTGCCAGCAGCCAAGGCCTTTTGGGTAGCGGGGGAATAAGTTCCTACGAGCAGTACTTC TRBJ2-7 TRBV3-1/TRBV3-2 once TRBD2
CASTSGVGEQYF TGCGCCAGCACCAGCGGGGTGGGAGAGCAGTATTTT TRBJ2-3 TRBV5-1 NA TRBD2
CASSERQGSANSPLHF TGTGCCAGCAGTGAAAGACAGGGATCCGCCAATTCACCCCTCCACTTT TRBJ1-6 TRBV2 NA TRBD1
CAISGGDRDQPQHF TGTGCCATCAGTGGGGGGGACAGGGATCAGCCCCAGCATTTT TRBJ1-5 TRBV10-3 NA TRBD1
CATSLAESTDTQYF TGTGCCACTTCACTAGCGGAGAGCACAGATACGCAGTATTTT TRBJ2-3 TRBV7-2 NA TRBD2
CASGTGNTEAFF TGTGCCAGCGGTACAGGAAACACTGAAGCTTTCTTT TRBJ1-1 TRBV7-3 few NA
CASSIGAGGSYNEQFF TGTGCCAGTAGTATCGGGGCGGGAGGATCCTACAATGAGCAGTTCTTC TRBJ2-1 TRBV19 NA TRBD2
CAWTDRGKDTEAFF TGTGCCTGGACTGACAGGGGTAAAGACACTGAAGCTTTCTTT TRBJ1-1 TRBV30 NA TRBD1
CASRVMLAEDTQYF TGCGCCAGCAGAGTGATGCTAGCGGAGGATACGCAGTATTTT TRBJ2-3 TRBV5-1 once TRBD2
CASSLGGGESHEQFF TGTGCCAGCAGCTTAGGAGGGGGCGAATCGCATGAGCAGTTCTTC TRBJ2-1 TRBV7-9 NA TRBD1
CAISEGGSGANVLTF TGTGCCATCAGTGAAGGAGGCTCTGGGGCCAACGTCCTGACTTTC TRBJ2-6 TRBV10-3 NA NA
CASSPPGQIEELFF TGTGCCAGCAGCCCGCCGGGACAGATTGAGGAGCTGTTTTTT TRBJ2-2 TRBV7-2 NA TRBD1
CASSSSGTSGEQYF TGTGCCAGCAGTTCATCCGGGACTAGCGGCGAGCAGTACTTC TRBJ2-7 TRBV28 NA TRBD2
CASSLLSLPNTGELFF TGTGCCAGCAGTTTATTAAGCCTCCCGAACACCGGGGAGCTGTTTTTT TRBJ2-2 TRBV27 NA NA
CAISIAGGSTDTQYF TGTGCCATCAGTATAGCGGGAGGGAGCACAGATACGCAGTATTTT TRBJ2-3 TRBV10-3 few TRBD2
CAWVQGRWEAFF TGTGCCTGGGTTCAGGGAAGATGGGAAGCTTTCTTT TRBJ1-1 TRBV30 NA NA
CASSPSWGRDTEAFF TGTGCCAGCTCACCGAGCTGGGGGCGAGACACTGAAGCTTTCTTT TRBJ1-1 TRBV18 NA NA
CASSQGQETNEKLFF TGTGCCAGCAGCCAGGGACAGGAGACGAATGAAAAACTGTTTTTT TRBJ1-4 TRBV6-5 once TRBD1
CASSPRDRGFYEQYF TGTGCCAGCTCACCCCGGGACAGGGGTTTCTACGAGCAGTACTTC TRBJ2-7 TRBV18 NA TRBD1
CASSQDRGNQPQHF TGTGCCAGCAGCCAAGATCGGGGCAATCAGCCCCAGCATTTT TRBJ1-5 TRBV4-2 NA NA
CATGTDYEQYF TGTGCCACCGGGACTGACTACGAGCAGTACTTC TRBJ2-7 TRBV10-3 NA NA
CAWNPPGQGKYEQYF TGTGCCTGGAACCCGCCGGGACAGGGGAAATACGAGCAGTACTTC TRBJ2-7 TRBV30 NA TRBD1
CASGLYRGQDTEAFF TGTGCCAGCGGACTGTACAGGGGGCAGGACACTGAAGCTTTCTTT TRBJ1-1 TRBV27 NA TRBD1